This is a list of T cell receptor beta chains from one sample in a study of T cell responses to AZD1222 COVID-19 vaccine. Profiled with immunoSEQ multiplex PCR; TCRdb holds only in-frame clones, not every one. This table has more than 90,000 clones, 85% to 90% appearing once. Sample: peripheral blood, taken 28 days after the second AZD1222 dose. The receptors were sampled from an adult who received the AZD1222 COVID-19 vaccine. CDR3s include the opening cysteine and the closing phenylalanine or tryptophan. A D gene is named only where the DNA matches it firmly. Where a row states a size, it is once, few, many or the class of an expanded clone; other rows omit it.

CDR3	DNA	J	V	size	D
CASSEYTASGRALVQFF	TGTGCCAGCAGTGAATATACGGCTAGCGGGAGGGCCTTAGTGCAGTTCTTC	TRBJ2-1	TRBV25-1	-	TRBD2
CASSSIVPTDTQYF	TGTGCCAGCAGCTCTATAGTCCCCACAGATACGCAGTATTTT	TRBJ2-3	TRBV9	-	-
CASSLHRNTEAFF	TGTGCCAGCAGCCTCCACAGGAACACTGAAGCTTTCTTT	TRBJ1-1	TRBV21-1	-	-
CASSLPGQGSYNEQFF	TGTGCCAGTAGTTTGCCGGGACAGGGGTCCTACAATGAGCAGTTCTTC	TRBJ2-1	TRBV19	-	TRBD1
CASGLAATTGELFF	TGCGCCAGTGGACTAGCGGCAACAACCGGGGAGCTGTTTTTT	TRBJ2-2	TRBV5-1	-	TRBD2
CASSSHSEAYEQYF	TGTGCCAGCAGTTCCCATAGCGAGGCCTACGAGCAGTACTTC	TRBJ2-7	TRBV27	-	-
CASSLLAGGYNEQFF	TGTGCCAGCAGCTTACTAGCGGGCGGCTACAATGAGCAGTTCTTC	TRBJ2-1	TRBV7-2	-	TRBD2
CASSPRDKINSPLHF	TGCGCCAGCAGCCCCCGAGACAAGATTAATTCACCCCTCCACTTT	TRBJ1-6	TRBV10-1	-	-
CASSWDTSYEQYF	TGTGCCAGCAGCTGGGACACCTCCTACGAGCAGTACTTC	TRBJ2-7	TRBV7-9	-	-
CASSIWTGGTGELFF	TGTGCCAGTAGTATTTGGACAGGGGGCACCGGGGAGCTGTTTTTT	TRBJ2-2	TRBV19	-	TRBD1
CASGLVISGLAGVNSYEQYF	TGTGCTAGTGGTTTGGTAATATCGGGACTAGCGGGGGTAAACTCCTACGAGCAGTACTTC	TRBJ2-7	TRBV12-5	-	TRBD2
CASSFAGGTDTQYF	TGTGCCAGCAGCTTCGCAGGGGGCACAGATACGCAGTATTTT	TRBJ2-3	TRBV7-9	once	-
CASSSAHYSNQPQHF	TGTGCCAGCAGTTCCGCACATTATAGCAATCAGCCCCAGCATTTT	TRBJ1-5	TRBV6-5	-	-
CASSYGGGSYEQYF	TGTGCCAGCAGTTACGGTGGCGGCTCCTACGAGCAGTACTTC	TRBJ2-7	TRBV6-2/TRBV6-3	-	-
CASSVRDRGLYEQYF	TGTGCCAGCAGCGTGCGGGACAGGGGACTCTACGAGCAGTACTTC	TRBJ2-7	TRBV5-4	-	TRBD1
CASRGTSTDTQYF	TGTGCCAGCAGAGGGACTAGCACAGATACGCAGTATTTT	TRBJ2-3	TRBV27	-	-
CASSERTGVSYEQYF	TGTGCCAGCAGTGAAAGGACAGGGGTATCCTACGAGCAGTACTTC	TRBJ2-7	TRBV25-1	-	TRBD1
CASSLFGAGGEQYF	TGTGCCAGCAGTTTATTTGGTGCGGGTGGCGAGCAGTACTTC	TRBJ2-7	TRBV28	-	-
CASAGTGYSYGYTF	TGTGCCAGCGCCGGGACAGGATATTCCTATGGCTACACCTTC	TRBJ1-2	TRBV6-6	-	TRBD1
CASSLGTANVYGYTF	TGCGCCAGCAGCTTGGGGACAGCCAACGTCTATGGCTACACCTTC	TRBJ1-2	TRBV5-1	-	-
CAIGTGGLEQFF	TGTGCCATCGGGACAGGGGGCCTTGAGCAGTTCTTC	TRBJ2-1	TRBV10-3	-	TRBD1
CASSTDGGETQYF	TGTGCCAGCAGCACGGACGGTGGAGAGACCCAGTACTTC	TRBJ2-5	TRBV5-5	-	-
CAISLTGGDQPQHF	TGTGCCATCAGTTTGACAGGGGGTGATCAGCCCCAGCATTTT	TRBJ1-5	TRBV10-3	-	TRBD1
CAWSRSGYTEAFF	TGTGCCTGGAGCCGCTCGGGGTACACTGAAGCTTTCTTT	TRBJ1-1	TRBV30	-	-
CASSIWTGELFF	TGTGCCAGTAGTATCTGGACCGGGGAGCTGTTTTTT	TRBJ2-2	TRBV19	few	-
CASSLKGHPEAFF	TGTGCCAGCAGCTTGAAAGGTCATCCTGAAGCTTTCTTT	TRBJ1-1	TRBV5-5	-	-
CASSQGDSPLHF	TGCGCCAGCAGCCAAGGGGATTCACCCCTCCACTTT	TRBJ1-6	TRBV4-1	-	-